Sequencing of this T cell receptor beta chain was carried out in a study of beta chain features in type 1 diabetes listed by TCRdb under 2018. Study-level background: Mean age, gender distribution, total cell number and subset yield did not differ between patients and healthy donors. Across all samples, almost 110 million sorted cells were examined, and cell number per subset correlated strongly with RNA yield. The study compared the TCRB repertoires of sorted circulating CD4+ T cell subsets in recently diagnosed type 1 diabetes patients with those in matched healthy donors. Regulatory and stem cell-like memory subsets were obtained from only 8 patients and roughly eight healthy donors, while naive and central memory subsets were obtained from all 28 donors. Results the study describes overall, beyond this receptor: In all four CD4+ subsets, TCRB CDR3 length was moderately but significantly shorter in type 1 diabetes patients. Shorter templates might be favored by PCR, yet because patient and control samples were amplified and corrected together, any such skew would affect both groups equally. Only small numbers of individuals were included in the HLA sub-analyses, which left unresolved whether HLA type had any influence on TCRB rearrangement. Because cDNA rather than genomic DNA was sequenced, highly expressing activated cells could have been over-represented, although no difference in activation and CD3 levels was found between groups. At VDJ recombination sites, patients with type 1 diabetes made fewer insertions and deleted more nucleotides, a pattern implying thymic rearrangement abnormalities. The naive, central memory and regulatory TCRB repertoires appeared to resemble one another more closely among patients than among healthy donors.

The High Capacity cDNA Reverse Transcription Kit was used to reverse transcribe all of the isolated RNA, meaning that expressed TCRB transcripts were what got sequenced. Deep immunoSEQ sequencing was performed on naive, central memory and regulatory T cell samples, with an average of approximately 4 million total reads per sample. After sorted cells were lysed in RLT buffer, RNA was extracted with DNase-treated RNeasy Micro or Mini kits, with the choice depending on cell number. Each cell subset was processed on its own to prevent cross-contamination, while patient and healthy donor samples were processed together. The immunoSEQ multiplex PCR was used to amplify TCRB sequences from cDNA, yielding 87-bp fragments that span the CDR3 region. The amplicons were sequenced using the Illumina HiSeq platform. Processing in the source paper ran as follows. PCR bias was corrected computationally using synthetic template baselines, and reads within Hamming distance 2 were collapsed, with unmergeable singletons discarded. Reads were aligned against IMGT so that V, D and J genes, CDR3 length and insertions or deletions at six rearrangement sites could be assigned. Within each subset, clonotype counts were normalized to sorted cell number, and only after that were true diversity and Gini coefficients computed with the tcR R package. Repertoire sharing was quantified using the overlap coefficient calculated on TCRB nucleotide sequences. The clones in this table, taken by TCRdb from immuneACCESS, are in-frame only. Not every clone is retained; where verified, under half of the shortfall comes from an unresolved V gene, and the cause of the rest is unknown. That table supplies the V and J calls and clone size; D and trimming were determined from the DNA. The sample records about 370,000 clones, 9.5% to 10% of which are singletons. The ten top clones hold over 0.45% of the sample.

The germline V gene provides CDR1 SGHDT and CDR2 YYEEEE. Spanning cysteine to phenylalanine, the CDR3 consists of 14 amino acids. CDR3 DNA is the only sequence kept; it has 42 bases, read in frame from the first base. V trim: 4 bases; J trim: 9 bases; unmatched bases: 10. From each donor, a single peripheral blood sample of about 110 mL on average was drawn into heparinised tubes. Using a panel that included CD45RO, CCR7, CD25, CD127, CD95 and CD27, naive, central memory, regulatory and stem cell-like memory CD4+ T cells were sorted on a BD FACSAria II. Purity was above 98% for every sorted population. Right away, PBMCs were isolated by Lymphoprep density gradient centrifugation and were stained directly, with no culture step. So that batch effects would be minimized, each experiment stained and sorted samples in pairs, pairing one healthy donor with one patient. This clone appeared many times. Its target antigen remains unknown. No much larger clone is present one base from it, and per-base qualities are unavailable.

This clonotype was obtained from a man aged 25 to 45 with type 1 diabetes. This chain is built from TRBV5-6 and TRBJ2-1; 7 central nucleotides agree with TRBD2. Sequencing was done on a sample of central memory CD4+ T cells from blood. At the DNA level, the sequence is TGTGCCAGCAGCCTGGTCAGCGGGGCAGGTGAGCAGTTCTTC. Translated, this gives CASSLVSGAGEQFF.